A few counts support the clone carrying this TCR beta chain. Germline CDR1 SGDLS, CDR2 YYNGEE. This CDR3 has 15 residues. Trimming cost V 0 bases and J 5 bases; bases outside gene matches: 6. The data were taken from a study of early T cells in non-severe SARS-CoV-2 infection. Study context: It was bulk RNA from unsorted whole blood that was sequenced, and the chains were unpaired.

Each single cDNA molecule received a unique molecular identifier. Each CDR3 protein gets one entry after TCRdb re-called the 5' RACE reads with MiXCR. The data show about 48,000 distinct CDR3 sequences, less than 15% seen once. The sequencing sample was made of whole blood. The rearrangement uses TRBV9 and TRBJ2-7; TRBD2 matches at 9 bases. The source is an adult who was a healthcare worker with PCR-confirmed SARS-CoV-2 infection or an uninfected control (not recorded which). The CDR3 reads CASSVGAGGFNEQYF. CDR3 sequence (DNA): TGTGCCAGCAGCGTAGGAGCGGGAGGTTTTAACGAGCAGTACTTC.